This TCR beta chain was found in a study of T cells expressing NK-cell markers. TCRdb re-called the 5' RACE reads and gives one entry per CDR3 protein, without DNA. The sample table includes about 410,000 distinct CDR3 sequences. Germline assignment: CDR1 LGHDT and CDR2 YNNKEL (reference sequence). There are 15 residues in the CDR3. The chain uses TRBV3-1 and TRBJ2-2. The clonotype was recovered from a woman between 50 and 59 years old in good health. Source material: blood T cells: a sorted CD56 or NKG2C T cell subset, CD4+ or CD8+ T cells, or bulk PBMC T cells (not recorded which). The chain's CDR3 is CASSQLAFSTGELFF. The whole variable domain, filled in from reference TRBV3-1 and TRBJ2-2, reads DTAVSQTPKYLVTQMGNDKSIKCEQNLGHDTMYWYKQDSKKFLKIMFSYNNKELIINETVPNRFSPKSPDKAHLNLHINSLELGDSAVYFCASSQLAFSTGELFFGEGSRLTVL.